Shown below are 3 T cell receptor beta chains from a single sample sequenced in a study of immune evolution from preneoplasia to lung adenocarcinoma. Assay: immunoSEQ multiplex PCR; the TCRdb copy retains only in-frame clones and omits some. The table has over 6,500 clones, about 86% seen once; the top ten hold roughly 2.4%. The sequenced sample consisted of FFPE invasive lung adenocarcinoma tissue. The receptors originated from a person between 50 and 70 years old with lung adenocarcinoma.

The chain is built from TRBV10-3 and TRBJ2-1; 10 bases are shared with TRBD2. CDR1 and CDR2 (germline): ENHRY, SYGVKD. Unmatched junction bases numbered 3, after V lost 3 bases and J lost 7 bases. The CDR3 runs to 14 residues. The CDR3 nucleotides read TGTGCCATCAGTGATAGGACTAGCGGTAATGAGCAGTTCTTC. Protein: CAISDRTSGNEQFF.

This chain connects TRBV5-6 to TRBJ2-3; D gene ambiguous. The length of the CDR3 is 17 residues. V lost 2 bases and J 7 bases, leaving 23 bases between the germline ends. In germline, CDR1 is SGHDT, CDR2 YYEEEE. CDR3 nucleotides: TGTGCCAGCAGCTTTTTATGGGGAACCCCGGGTTTTTATACGCAGTATTTT. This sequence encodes CASSFLWGTPGFYTQYF.

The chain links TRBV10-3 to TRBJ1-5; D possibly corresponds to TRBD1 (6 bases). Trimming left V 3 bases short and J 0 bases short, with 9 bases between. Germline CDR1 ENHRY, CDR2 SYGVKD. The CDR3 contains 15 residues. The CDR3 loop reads CAISEGQFSNQPQHF. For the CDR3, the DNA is TGTGCCATCAGTGAAGGACAGTTTAGCAATCAGCCCCAGCATTTT.